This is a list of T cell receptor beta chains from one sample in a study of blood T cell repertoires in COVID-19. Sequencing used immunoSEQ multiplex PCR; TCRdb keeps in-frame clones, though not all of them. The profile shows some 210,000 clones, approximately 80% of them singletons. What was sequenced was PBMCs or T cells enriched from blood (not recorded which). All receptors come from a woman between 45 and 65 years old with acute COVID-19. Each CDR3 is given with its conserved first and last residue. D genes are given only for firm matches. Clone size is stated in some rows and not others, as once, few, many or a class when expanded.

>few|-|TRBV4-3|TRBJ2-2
CASSQSVLNTGELFF
TGCGCCAGCAGCCAATCGGTCCTGAACACCGGGGAGCTGTTTTTT
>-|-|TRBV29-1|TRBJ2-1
CSVTGSYNEQFF
TGCAGCGTCACAGGGTCCTACAATGAGCAGTTCTTC
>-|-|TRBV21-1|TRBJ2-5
CASSKTSGGQETQYF
TGTGCCAGCAGCAAGACTAGCGGGGGGCAAGAGACCCAGTACTTC
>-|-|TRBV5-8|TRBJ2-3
CASSLERISTDTQYF
TGTGCCAGCAGCTTGGAGCGGATTAGCACAGATACGCAGTATTTT
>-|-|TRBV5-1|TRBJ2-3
CASSGQPGGNGDTQYF
TGCGCCAGCAGTGGTCAACCAGGCGGGAATGGAGATACGCAGTATTTT
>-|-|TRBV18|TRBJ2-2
CASSLLLDSMTGELFF
TGTGCCAGCTCACTACTTTTGGACAGTATGACCGGGGAGCTGTTTTTT
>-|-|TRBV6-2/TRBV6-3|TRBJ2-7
CASSYGRAYEQYF
TGTGCCAGCAGTTACGGCCGGGCCTACGAGCAGTACTTC
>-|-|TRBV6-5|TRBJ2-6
CASRTQGSGANVLTF
TGTGCCAGCAGGACACAGGGTTCTGGGGCCAACGTCCTGACTTTC
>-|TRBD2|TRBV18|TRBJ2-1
CASSPALAGGEQFF
TGTGCCAGCTCACCGGCGTTAGCGGGGGGGGAGCAGTTCTTC
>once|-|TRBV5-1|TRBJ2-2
CASSPGNDGELFF
TGCGCCAGCAGCCCGGGAAACGATGGGGAGCTGTTTTTT
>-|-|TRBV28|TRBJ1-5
CASSLDGTYNQPQHF
TGTGCCAGCAGTTTGGATGGGACATATAATCAGCCCCAGCATTTT
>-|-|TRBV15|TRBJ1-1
CATSRGLGRTTEAFF
TGTGCCACCAGCAGAGGGTTGGGCAGAACAACTGAAGCTTTCTTT
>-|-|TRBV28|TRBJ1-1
CASGERGGPRNTEAFF
TGTGCCAGCGGAGAGCGGGGGGGCCCCCGGAACACTGAAGCTTTCTTT
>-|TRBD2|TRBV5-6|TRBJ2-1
CASSLDGQGWTSGSNEQFF
TGTGCCAGCAGCTTAGACGGACAGGGGTGGACTAGCGGGAGCAATGAGCAGTTCTTC
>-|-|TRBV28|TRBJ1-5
CASTLGSRIHQPQHF
TGTGCCAGCACCCTTGGCAGTCGAATCCATCAGCCCCAGCATTTT
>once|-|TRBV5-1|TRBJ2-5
CASSLGQGKETQYF
TGCGCCAGCAGCTTGGGGCAGGGGAAAGAGACCCAGTACTTC
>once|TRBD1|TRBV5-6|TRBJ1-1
CASSRDRDGMNTEAFF
TGTGCCAGCAGCCGAGACAGGGACGGGATGAACACTGAAGCTTTCTTT
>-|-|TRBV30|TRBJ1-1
CAWKYRETEAFF
TGTGCCTGGAAATATAGGGAGACTGAAGCTTTCTTT
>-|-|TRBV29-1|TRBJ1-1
CSVEGRYYTEAFF
TGCAGCGTTGAGGGCAGGTATTACACTGAAGCTTTCTTT
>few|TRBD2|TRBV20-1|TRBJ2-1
CSASYGGNYNEQFF
TGCAGTGCTAGTTACGGGGGGAATTACAATGAGCAGTTCTTC
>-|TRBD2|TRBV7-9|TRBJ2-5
CASSRGLAGETQYF
TGTGCCAGCAGCCGCGGACTAGCTGGGGAGACCCAGTACTTC
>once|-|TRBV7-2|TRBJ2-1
CASSLAPGYNEQFF
TGTGCCAGCAGCTTAGCTCCGGGTTACAATGAGCAGTTCTTC
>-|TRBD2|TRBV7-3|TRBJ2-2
CASSPKPRLAGNTGELFF
TGTGCCAGCAGCCCTAAACCCCGACTAGCGGGGAACACCGGGGAGCTGTTTTTT
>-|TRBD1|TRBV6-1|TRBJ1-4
CASSDPGTGSEKLFF
TGTGCCAGCAGTGACCCCGGGACAGGGAGTGAAAAACTGTTTTTT
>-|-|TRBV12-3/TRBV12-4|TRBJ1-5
CASKDSLNQPQHF
TGTGCCAGCAAAGACAGCCTCAATCAGCCCCAGCATTTT
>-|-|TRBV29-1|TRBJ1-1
CSVSGDPTEAFF
TGCAGCGTTTCAGGGGATCCGACTGAAGCTTTCTTT
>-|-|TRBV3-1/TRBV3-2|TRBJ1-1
CASSSGTSPTEAFF
TGTGCCAGCAGTTCTGGGACAAGCCCCACTGAAGCTTTCTTT
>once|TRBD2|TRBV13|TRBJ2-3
CASSLPGLAGVPDTQYF
TGTGCCAGCAGCTTACCGGGACTAGCGGGAGTCCCCGATACGCAGTATTTT
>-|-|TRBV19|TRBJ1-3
CASTLDRMGNTIYF
TGTGCCAGCACTCTAGACAGAATGGGAAACACCATATATTTT
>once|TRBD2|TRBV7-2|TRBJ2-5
CASSLGGLASRYF
TGTGCCAGCAGCTTAGGAGGACTAGCGTCCCGGTACTTC
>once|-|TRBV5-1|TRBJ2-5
CASSSSAAIQETQYF
TGCGCCAGCAGTTCTAGCGCGGCCATTCAAGAGACCCAGTACTTC
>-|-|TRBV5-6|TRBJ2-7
CASSLSQRRLSTWQYF
TGTGCCAGCAGCTTGTCACAGAGAAGACTATCTACGTGGCAGTACTTC
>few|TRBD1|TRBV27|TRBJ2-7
CASRVSGTVASYEQYF
TGTGCCAGCCGAGTATCTGGGACAGTAGCTTCCTACGAGCAGTACTTC
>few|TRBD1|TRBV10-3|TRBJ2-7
CATLGQGKGTDEQYF
TGTGCCACCCTAGGACAGGGTAAAGGGACAGACGAGCAGTACTTC
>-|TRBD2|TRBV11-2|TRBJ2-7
CASSLTSGPYEQYF
TGTGCCAGCAGCTTAACTAGCGGGCCTTACGAGCAGTACTTC
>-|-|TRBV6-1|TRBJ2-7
CASSESRPYEQYF
TGTGCCAGCAGTGAGAGCAGGCCCTACGAGCAGTACTTC
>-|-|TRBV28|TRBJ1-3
CASRENMGGTGNTIYF
TGTGCCAGCAGAGAGAACATGGGGGGAACGGGAAACACCATATATTTT
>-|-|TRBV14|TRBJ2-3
CASSLGLTDTQYF
TGTGCCAGCAGCCTGGGCCTGACAGATACGCAGTATTTT
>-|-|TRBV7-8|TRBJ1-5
CASSLALMLTGRGDQPQHF
TGTGCCAGCAGCTTAGCCCTTATGTTAACGGGGAGGGGAGATCAGCCCCAGCATTTT
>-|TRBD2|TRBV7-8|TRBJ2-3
CASSLSGITGDTQYF
TGTGCCAGCAGCTTAAGCGGGATAACAGGAGATACGCAGTATTTT
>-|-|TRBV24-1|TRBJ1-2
CATFGGDGYTF
TGTGCCACCTTTGGAGGGGATGGCTACACCTTC
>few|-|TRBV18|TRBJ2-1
CASSPGTLQYNEQFF
TGTGCCAGCTCACCTGGGACTCTCCAATACAATGAGCAGTTCTTC
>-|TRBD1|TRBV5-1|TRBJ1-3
CASSLRTGLTGNTIYF
TGCGCCAGCAGCTTGAGGACAGGGCTGACTGGAAACACCATATATTTT
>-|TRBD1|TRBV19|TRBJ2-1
CASRAGTGTYNEQFF
TGTGCCAGTAGGGCGGGGACAGGGACCTACAATGAGCAGTTCTTC
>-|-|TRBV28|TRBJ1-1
CASSRSGQPIAFF
TGTGCCAGCAGTCGCAGCGGACAGCCTATAGCTTTCTTT
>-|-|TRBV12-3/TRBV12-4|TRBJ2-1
CASSLGANNEQFF
TGTGCCAGCAGTTTAGGGGCAAACAATGAGCAGTTCTTC